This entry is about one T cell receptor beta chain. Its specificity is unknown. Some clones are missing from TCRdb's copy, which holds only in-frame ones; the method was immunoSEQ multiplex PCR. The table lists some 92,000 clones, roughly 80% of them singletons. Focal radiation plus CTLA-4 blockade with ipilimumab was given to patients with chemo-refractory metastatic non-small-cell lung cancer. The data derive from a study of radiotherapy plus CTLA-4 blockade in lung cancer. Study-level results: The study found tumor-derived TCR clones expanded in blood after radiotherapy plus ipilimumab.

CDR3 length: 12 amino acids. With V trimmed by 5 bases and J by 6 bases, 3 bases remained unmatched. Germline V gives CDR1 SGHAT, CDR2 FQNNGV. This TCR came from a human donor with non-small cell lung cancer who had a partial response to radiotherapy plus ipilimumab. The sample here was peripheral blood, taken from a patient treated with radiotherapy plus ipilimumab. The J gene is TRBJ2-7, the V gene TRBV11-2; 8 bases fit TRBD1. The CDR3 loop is CASSLDRGEQYF. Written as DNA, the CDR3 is TGTGCCAGCAGCCTCGACAGGGGCGAGCAGTACTTC.